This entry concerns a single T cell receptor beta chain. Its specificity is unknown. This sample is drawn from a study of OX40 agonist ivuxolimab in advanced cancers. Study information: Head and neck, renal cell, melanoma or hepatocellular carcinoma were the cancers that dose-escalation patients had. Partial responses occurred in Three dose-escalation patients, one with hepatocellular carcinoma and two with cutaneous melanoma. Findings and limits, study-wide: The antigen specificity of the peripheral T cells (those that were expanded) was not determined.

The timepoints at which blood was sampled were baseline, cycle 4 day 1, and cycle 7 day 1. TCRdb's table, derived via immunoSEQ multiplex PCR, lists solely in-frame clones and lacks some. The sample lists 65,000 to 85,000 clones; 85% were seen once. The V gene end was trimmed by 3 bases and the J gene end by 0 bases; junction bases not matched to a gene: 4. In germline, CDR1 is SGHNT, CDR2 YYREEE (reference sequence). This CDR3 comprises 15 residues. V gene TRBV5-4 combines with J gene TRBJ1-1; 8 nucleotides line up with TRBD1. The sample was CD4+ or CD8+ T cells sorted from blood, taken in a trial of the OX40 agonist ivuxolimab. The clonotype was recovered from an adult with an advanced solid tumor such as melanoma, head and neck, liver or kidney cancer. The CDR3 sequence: CASSSDRVMNTEAFF. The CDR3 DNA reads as TGTGCCAGCAGCTCGGACAGGGTCATGAACACTGAAGCTTTCTTT.